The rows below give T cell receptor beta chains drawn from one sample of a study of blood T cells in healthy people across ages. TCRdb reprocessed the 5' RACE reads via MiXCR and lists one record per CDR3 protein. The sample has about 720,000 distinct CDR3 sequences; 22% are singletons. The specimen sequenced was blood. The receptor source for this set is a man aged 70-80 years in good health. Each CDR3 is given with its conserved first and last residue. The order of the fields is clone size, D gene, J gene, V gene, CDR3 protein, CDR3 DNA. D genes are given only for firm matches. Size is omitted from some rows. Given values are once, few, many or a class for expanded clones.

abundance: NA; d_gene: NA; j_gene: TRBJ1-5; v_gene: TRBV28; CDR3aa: CASSLRVSYSNQPQHF; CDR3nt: TGTGCCAGCAGTTTAAGGGTCAGTTATAGCAATCAGCCCCAGCATTTT
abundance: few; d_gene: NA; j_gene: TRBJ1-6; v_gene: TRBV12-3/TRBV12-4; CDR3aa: CASSRETGPNSPLHF; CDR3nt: TGTGCCAGCAGTAGAGAGACAGGACCCAATTCACCCCTCCACTTT
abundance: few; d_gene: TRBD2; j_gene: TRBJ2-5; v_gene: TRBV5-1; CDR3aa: CASSLTSGPETQYF; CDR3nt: TGCGCCAGCAGCTTAACTAGCGGCCCAGAGACCCAGTACTTC
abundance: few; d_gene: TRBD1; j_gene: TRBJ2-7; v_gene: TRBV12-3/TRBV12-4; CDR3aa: CASSFNQGAGYEQYF; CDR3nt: TGTGCCAGCAGTTTTAACCAGGGGGCGGGTTACGAGCAGTACTTC
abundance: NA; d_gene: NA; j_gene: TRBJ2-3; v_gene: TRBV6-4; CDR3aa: CASSDSRDGTDTQYF; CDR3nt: TGTGCCAGCAGTGACTCCCGCGATGGGACAGATACGCAGTATTTT
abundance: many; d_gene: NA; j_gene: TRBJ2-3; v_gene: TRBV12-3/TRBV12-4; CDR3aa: CASSPRDFSTDTQYF; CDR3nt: TGTGCCAGCAGTCCCCGGGACTTTAGCACAGATACGCAGTATTTT
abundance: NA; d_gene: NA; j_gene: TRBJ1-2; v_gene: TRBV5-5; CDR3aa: CASSLLGLQYGYTF; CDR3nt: TGTGCCAGCAGCTTGTTAGGACTCCAGTATGGCTACACCTTC
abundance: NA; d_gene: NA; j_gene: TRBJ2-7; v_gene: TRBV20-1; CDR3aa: CSAADHRVNGEQYF; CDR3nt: TGCAGTGCTGCCGATCACAGGGTTAACGGCGAGCAGTACTTC
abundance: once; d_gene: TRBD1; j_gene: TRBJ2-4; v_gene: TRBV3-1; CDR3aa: CASSQLDRGAKNIQYF; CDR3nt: TGTGCCAGCAGCCAACTCGACAGGGGAGCCAAAAACATTCAGTACTTC
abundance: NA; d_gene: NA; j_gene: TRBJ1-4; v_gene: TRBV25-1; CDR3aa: CASSEVREKLFF; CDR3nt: TGTGCCAGCAGTGAGGTCAGGGAAAAACTGTTTTTT
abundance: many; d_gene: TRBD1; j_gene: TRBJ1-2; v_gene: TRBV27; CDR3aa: CASSPDRAGGYTF; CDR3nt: TGTGCCAGCAGTCCGGACAGGGCTGGGGGCTACACCTTC
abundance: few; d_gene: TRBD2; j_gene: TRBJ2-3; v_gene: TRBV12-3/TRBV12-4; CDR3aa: CASAGGRGGIDTQYF; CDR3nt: TGTGCCAGCGCAGGAGGGCGGGGGGGAATAGATACGCAGTATTTT
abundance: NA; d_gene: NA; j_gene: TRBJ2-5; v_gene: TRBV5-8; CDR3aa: CASSLAGRDQETQYF; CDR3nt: TGTGCCAGCAGCTTGGCCGGTAGGGATCAAGAGACCCAGTACTTC
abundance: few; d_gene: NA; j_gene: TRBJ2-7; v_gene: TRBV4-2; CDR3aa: CASSQDSGRAYEQYF; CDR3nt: TGTGCCAGCAGCCAAGATAGCGGCCGAGCCTACGAGCAGTACTTC
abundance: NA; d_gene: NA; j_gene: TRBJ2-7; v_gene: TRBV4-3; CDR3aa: CASSSLTGRYEQYF; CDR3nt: TGCGCCAGCAGCTCCCTGACAGGTCGGTACGAGCAGTACTTC
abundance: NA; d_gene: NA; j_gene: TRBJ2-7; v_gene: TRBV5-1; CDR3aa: CASSLTRPTYEQYF; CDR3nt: TGCGCCAGCAGCTTAACAAGGCCAACCTACGAGCAGTACTTC
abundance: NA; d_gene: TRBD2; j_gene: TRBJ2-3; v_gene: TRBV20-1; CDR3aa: CSALTSGNADTQYF; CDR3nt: TGCAGTGCGTTGACTAGCGGGAACGCAGATACGCAGTATTTT
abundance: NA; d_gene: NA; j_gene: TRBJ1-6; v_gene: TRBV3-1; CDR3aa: CASSQLAGADNSPLHF; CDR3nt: TGTGCCAGCAGCCAACTGGCTGGGGCTGATAATTCACCCCTCCACTTT
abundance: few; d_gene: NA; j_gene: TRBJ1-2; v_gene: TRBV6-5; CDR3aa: CASRLSGNYGYTF; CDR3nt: TGTGCCAGCCGCCTCTCCGGGAACTATGGCTACACCTTC
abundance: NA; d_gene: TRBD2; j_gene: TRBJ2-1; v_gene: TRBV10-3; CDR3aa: CAICEAGGDNEQFF; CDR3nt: TGTGCCATCTGTGAAGCGGGAGGAGACAATGAGCAGTTCTTC
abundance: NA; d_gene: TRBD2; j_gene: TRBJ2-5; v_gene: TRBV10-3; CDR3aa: CAISESGGSKETQYF; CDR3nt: TGTGCCATCAGTGAGAGCGGGGGTAGTAAAGAGACCCAGTACTTC
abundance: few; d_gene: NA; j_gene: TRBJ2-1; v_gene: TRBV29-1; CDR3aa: CSVVVFGLLAYEQFF; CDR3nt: TGCAGCGTTGTAGTTTTTGGGTTGCTGGCCTACGAGCAGTTCTTC
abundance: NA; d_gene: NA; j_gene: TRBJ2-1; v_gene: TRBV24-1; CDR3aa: CATTESSGSYNEQFF; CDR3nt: TGTGCCACCACTGAGAGTAGCGGCTCCTACAATGAGCAGTTCTTC
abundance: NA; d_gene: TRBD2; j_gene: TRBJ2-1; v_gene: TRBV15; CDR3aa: CATSREGTSERDEQFF; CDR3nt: TGTGCCACCAGCAGAGAAGGGACTAGCGAGAGGGATGAGCAGTTCTTC
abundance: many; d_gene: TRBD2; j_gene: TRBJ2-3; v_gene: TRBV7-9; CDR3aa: CASSRTSGNLYTQYF; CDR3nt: TGTGCCAGCAGCCGGACTAGCGGGAACCTTTATACGCAGTATTTT
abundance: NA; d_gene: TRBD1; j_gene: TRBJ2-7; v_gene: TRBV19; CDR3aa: CASSGTVSYEQYF; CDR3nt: TGTGCCAGCTCCGGGACAGTTTCCTACGAGCAGTACTTC
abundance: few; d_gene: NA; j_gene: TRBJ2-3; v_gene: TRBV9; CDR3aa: CASSVEGHSTDTQYF; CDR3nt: TGTGCCAGCAGCGTAGAGGGGCACAGCACAGATACGCAGTATTTT
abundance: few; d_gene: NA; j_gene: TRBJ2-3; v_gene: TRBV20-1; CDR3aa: CSARDLASGTDTQYF; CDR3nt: TGCAGTGCTAGAGATCTGGCTAGCGGCACAGATACGCAGTATTTT
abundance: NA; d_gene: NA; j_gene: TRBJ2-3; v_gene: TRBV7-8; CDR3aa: CASSLAQGGPYSADTQYF; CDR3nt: TGTGCCAGCAGCTTAGCGCAGGGGGGCCCTTACTCTGCAGATACGCAGTATTTT
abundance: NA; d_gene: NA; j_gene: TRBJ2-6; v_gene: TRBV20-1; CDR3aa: CSARFRRGFSGANVLSF; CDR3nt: TGCAGTGCTAGATTCCGCAGGGGATTCTCTGGGGCCAACGTCCTGAGTTTC
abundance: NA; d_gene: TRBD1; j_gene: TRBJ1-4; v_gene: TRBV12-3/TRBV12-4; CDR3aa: CASSTQTGTRKLFF; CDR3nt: TGTGCCAGCAGTACCCAGACAGGGACTCGAAAACTGTTTTTT
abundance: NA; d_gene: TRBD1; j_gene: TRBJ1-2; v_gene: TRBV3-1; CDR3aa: CASSAAGQGPYGYTF; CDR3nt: TGTGCCAGCAGCGCCGCGGGACAGGGACCCTATGGCTACACCTTC
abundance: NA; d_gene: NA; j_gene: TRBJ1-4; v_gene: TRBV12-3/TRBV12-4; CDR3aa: CASNRVGYNEKLFF; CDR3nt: TGTGCCAGCAATCGCGTGGGATATAATGAAAAACTGTTTTTT
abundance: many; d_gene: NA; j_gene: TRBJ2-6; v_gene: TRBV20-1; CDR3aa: CSARASVGGPSGANVLTF; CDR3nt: TGCAGTGCTAGGGCCAGTGTCGGGGGTCCCTCTGGGGCCAACGTCCTGACTTTC
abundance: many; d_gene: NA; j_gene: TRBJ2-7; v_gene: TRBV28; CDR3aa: CASSSPGSPYEQYF; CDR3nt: TGTGCCAGCAGTTCCCCAGGGTCGCCGTACGAGCAGTACTTC
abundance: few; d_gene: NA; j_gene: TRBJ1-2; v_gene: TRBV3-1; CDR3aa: CASSQEGRLYGYTF; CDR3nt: TGTGCCAGCAGCCAAGAGGGCAGGCTATACGGCTACACCTTC
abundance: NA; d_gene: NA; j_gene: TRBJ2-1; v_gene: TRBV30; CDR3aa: CAWKSTRSYNEQFF; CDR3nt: TGTGCCTGGAAGTCGACCCGCTCCTACAATGAGCAGTTCTTC
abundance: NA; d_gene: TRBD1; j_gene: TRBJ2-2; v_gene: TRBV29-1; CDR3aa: CSVKEPGQGNTGELFF; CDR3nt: TGCAGCGTCAAAGAGCCGGGACAGGGGAACACCGGGGAGCTGTTTTTT
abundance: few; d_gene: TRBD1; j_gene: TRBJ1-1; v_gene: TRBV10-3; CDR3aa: CAISEVGGHTEAFF; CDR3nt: TGTGCCATCAGTGAGGTAGGGGGCCACACTGAAGCTTTCTTT
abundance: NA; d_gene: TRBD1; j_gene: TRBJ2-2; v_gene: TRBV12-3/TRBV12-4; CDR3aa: CASFRGTGGTGELFF; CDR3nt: TGTGCCTCCTTTCGGGGGACAGGGGGCACCGGGGAGCTGTTTTTT
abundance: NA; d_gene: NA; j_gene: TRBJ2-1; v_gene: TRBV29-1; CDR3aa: CSVEDDPQTNEQFF; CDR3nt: TGCAGCGTTGAAGATGACCCACAGACAAATGAGCAGTTCTTC
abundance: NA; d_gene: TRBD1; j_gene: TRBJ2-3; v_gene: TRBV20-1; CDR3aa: CSAGTGTHDTQYF; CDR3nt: TGCAGTGCAGGGACAGGCACCCATGATACGCAGTATTTT
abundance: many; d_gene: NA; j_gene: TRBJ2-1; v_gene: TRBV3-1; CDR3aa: CASSQKGLHYNEQFF; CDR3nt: TGTGCCAGCAGCCAGAAGGGACTCCACTACAATGAGCAGTTCTTC
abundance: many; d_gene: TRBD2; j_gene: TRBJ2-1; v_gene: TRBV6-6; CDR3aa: CASTRPTSGRDNEQFF; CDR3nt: TGTGCCAGCACCCGACCGACTAGCGGGAGGGACAATGAGCAGTTCTTC
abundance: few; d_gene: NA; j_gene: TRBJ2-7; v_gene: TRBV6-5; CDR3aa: CASSYSPRTTRDFYEQYF; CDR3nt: TGTGCCAGCAGTTACTCGCCTCGGACTACCAGGGACTTCTACGAGCAGTACTTC
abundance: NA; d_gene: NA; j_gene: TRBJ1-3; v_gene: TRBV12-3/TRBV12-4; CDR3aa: CASSITGNTIYF; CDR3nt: TGTGCCAGCAGTATTACTGGAAACACCATATATTTT
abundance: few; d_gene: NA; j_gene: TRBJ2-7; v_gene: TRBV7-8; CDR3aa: CASTYGHSSYEQYF; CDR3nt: TGTGCCAGCACCTACGGACACAGCTCCTACGAGCAGTACTTC
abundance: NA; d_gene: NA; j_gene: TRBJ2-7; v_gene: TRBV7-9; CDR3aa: CASSLEPMIHEQYF; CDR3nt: TGTGCCAGCAGCTTAGAACCCATGATCCACGAGCAGTACTTC
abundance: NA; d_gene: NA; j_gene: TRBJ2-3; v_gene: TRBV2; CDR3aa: CASSGSGARTDTQYF; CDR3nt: TGTGCCAGCAGTGGGAGCGGAGCCCGCACAGATACGCAGTATTTT
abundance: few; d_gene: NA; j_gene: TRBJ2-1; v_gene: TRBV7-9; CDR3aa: CASGEGFLTNEQFF; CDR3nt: TGTGCCAGCGGCGAGGGTTTTTTGACTAATGAGCAGTTCTTC
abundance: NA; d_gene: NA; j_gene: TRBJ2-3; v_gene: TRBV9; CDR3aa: CASSVGLVSSQDTQYF; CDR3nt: TGTGCCAGCAGCGTAGGACTAGTGAGTAGTCAAGATACGCAGTATTTT
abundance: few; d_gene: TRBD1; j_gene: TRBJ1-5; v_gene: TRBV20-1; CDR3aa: CSVGQANQPQHF; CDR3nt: TGCAGTGTTGGACAGGCCAATCAGCCCCAGCATTTT
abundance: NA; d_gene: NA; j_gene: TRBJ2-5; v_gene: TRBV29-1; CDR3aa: CSVRDYQETQYF; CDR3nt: TGCAGCGTCCGGGACTACCAAGAGACCCAGTACTTC
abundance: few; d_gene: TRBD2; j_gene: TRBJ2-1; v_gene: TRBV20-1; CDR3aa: CSAATSGGYNEQFF; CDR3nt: TGCAGTGCCGCCACTAGCGGGGGCTACAATGAGCAGTTCTTC
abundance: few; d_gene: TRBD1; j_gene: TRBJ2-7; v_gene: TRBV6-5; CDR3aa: CASRRDRVYGEQYF; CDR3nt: TGTGCCAGCAGACGCGACAGGGTATACGGCGAGCAGTACTTC